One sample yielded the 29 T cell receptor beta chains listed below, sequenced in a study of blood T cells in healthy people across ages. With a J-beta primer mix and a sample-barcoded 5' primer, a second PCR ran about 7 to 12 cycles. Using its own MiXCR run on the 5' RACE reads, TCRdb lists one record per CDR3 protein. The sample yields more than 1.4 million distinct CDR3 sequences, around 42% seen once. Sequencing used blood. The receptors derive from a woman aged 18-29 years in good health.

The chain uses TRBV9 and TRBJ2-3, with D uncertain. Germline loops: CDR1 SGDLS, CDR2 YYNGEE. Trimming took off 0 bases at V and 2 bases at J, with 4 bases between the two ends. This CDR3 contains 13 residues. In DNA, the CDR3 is TGTGCCAGCAGCGTAGTCCCCACAGATACGCAGTATTTT. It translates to CASSVVPTDTQYF.

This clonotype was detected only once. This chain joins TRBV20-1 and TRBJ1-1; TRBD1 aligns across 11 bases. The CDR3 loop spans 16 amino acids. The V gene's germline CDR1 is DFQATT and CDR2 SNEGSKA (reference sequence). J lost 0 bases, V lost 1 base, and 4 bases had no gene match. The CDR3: CSARVRTGGLNTEAFF. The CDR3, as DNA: TGCAGTGCTAGAGTCCGGACAGGGGGCCTGAACACTGAAGCTTTCTTT.

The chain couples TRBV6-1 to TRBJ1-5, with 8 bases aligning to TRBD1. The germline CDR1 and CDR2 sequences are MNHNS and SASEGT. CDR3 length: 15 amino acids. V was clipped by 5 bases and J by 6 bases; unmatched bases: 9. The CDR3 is CASSPQGAMAQPQHF. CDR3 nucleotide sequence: TGTGCCAGCAGTCCTCAGGGGGCTATGGCTCAGCCCCAGCATTTT.

The CDR3 nucleotides read TGTGCCAGCAGCCGAGGTTCGGCAGCAGGTAAACCCCAGCATTTT. Translated: CASSRGSAAGKPQHF. The chain recombines TRBV6-5 with TRBJ1-5; D ambiguous. V lost 6 bases to trimming and J lost 10 bases, with 22 bases between them. CDR1 is MNHEY and CDR2 is SVGAGI in the germline V gene. The CDR3 extends over 15 amino acids.

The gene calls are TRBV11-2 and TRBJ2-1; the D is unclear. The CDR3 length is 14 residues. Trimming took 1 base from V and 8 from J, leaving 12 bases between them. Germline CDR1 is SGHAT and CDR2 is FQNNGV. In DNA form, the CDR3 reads TGTGCCAGCAGCTTAGTATACGCTAGGGATGAGCAGTTCTTC. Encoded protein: CASSLVYARDEQFF.

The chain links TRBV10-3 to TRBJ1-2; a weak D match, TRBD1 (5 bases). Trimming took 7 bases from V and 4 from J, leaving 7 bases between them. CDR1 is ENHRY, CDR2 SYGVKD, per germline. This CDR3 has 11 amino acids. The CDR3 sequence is CAITGTYGYTF. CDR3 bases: TGTGCCATCACGGGGACCTATGGCTACACCTTC.

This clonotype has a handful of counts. For the CDR3, the DNA is TGCAGCGCCATAAAACAGGGTTTTGGCTACACCTTC. Protein product: CSAIKQGFGYTF. The V call is TRBV29-1, the J call TRBJ1-2; D may be TRBD1 (6 bases). The CDR3 covers 12 residues. Germline CDR1 reads SQVTM; CDR2 reads ANQGSEA. With 7 bases removed from V and 7 bases from J, the gap between germline ends came to 16 bases.

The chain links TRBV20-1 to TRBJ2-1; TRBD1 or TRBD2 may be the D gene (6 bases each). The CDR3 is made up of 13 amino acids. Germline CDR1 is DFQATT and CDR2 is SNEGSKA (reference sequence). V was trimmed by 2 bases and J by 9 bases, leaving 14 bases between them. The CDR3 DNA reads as TGCAGTGCTAGACTAGGGGGAGCGGGTGAGCAGTTCTTC. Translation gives CSARLGGAGEQFF.

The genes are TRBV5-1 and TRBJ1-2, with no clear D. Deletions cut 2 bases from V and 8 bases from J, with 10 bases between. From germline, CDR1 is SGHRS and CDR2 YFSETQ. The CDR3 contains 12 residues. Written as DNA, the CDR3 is TGCGCCAGCAGCTTCTCAGACACCGGCTACACCTTC. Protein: CASSFSDTGYTF.

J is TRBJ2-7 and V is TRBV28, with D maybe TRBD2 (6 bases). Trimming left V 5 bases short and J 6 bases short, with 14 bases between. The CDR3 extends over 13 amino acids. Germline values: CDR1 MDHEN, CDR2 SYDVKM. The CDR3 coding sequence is TGTGCCAGCAGTCCCGCCCTTAGCGGCGAGCAGTACTTC. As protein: CASSPALSGEQYF. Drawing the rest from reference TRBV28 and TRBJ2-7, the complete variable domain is DVKVTQSSRYLVKRTGEKVFLECVQDMDHENMFWYRQDPGLGLRLIYFSYDVKMKEKGDIPEGYSVSREKKERFSLILESASTNQTSMYLCASSPALSGEQYFGPGTRLTVT.

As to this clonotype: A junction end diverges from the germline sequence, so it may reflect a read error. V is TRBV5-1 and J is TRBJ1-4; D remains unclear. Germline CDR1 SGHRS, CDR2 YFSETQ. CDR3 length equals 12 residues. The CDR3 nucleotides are TGCGCCAGCAGCGCTAATAGGGAAAAACCGTTTTTT. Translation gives CASSANREKPFF.

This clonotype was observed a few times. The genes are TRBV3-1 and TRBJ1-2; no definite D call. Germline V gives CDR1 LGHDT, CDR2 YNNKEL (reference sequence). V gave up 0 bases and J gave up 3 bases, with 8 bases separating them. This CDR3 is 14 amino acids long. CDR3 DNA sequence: TGTGCCAGCAGCCAAGATACCGGTTACTATGGCTACACCTTC. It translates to CASSQDTGYYGYTF.

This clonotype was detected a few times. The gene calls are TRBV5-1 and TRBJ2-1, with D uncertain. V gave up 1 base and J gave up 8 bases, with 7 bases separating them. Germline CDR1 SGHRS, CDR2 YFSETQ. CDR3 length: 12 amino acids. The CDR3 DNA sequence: TGCGCCAGCAGCTTGTGGTCCGATGAGCAGTTCTTC. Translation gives CASSLWSDEQFF.

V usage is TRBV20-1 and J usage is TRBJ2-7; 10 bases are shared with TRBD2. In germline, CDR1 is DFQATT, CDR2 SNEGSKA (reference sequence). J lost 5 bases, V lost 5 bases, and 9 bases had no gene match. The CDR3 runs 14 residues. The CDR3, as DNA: TGCAGTGCTGGCGCCGGGACTAGCGTAAACGAGCAGTACTTC. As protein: CSAGAGTSVNEQYF.

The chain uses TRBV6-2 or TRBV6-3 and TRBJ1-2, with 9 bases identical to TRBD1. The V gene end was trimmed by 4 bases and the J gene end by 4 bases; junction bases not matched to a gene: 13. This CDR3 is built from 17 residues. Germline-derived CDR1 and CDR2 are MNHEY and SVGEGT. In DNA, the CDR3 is TGTGCCAGCAGTTTGCGGACTAGCGGGACAGGGACCTATGGCTACACCTTC. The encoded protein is CASSLRTSGTGTYGYTF.

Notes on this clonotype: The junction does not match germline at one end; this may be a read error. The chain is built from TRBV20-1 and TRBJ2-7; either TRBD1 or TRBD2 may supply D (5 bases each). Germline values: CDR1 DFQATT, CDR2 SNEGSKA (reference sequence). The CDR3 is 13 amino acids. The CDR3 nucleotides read TGTAGTGCGCTCCGGGACCCTACGACCGAGCAGTACTTC. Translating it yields CSALRDPTTEQYF.

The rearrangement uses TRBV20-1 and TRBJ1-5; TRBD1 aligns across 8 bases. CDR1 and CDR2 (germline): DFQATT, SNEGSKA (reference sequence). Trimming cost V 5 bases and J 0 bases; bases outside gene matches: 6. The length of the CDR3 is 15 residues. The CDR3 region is CSAGQGAYSNQPQHF. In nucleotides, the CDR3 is TGCAGTGCTGGGCAGGGGGCCTATAGCAATCAGCCCCAGCATTTT.

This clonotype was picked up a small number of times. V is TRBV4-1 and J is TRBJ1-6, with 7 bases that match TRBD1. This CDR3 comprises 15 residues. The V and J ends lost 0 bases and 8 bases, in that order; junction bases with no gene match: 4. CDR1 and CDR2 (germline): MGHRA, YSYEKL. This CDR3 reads CASSQETGSDSPLHF. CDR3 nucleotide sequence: TGCGCCAGCAGCCAAGAGACAGGGAGCGATTCACCCCTCCACTTT.

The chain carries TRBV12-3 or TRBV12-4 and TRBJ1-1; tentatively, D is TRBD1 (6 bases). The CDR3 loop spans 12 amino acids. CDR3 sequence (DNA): TGTACCCCCCAGGACAGGAACACTGAAGCTTTCTTT. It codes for CTPQDRNTEAFF.

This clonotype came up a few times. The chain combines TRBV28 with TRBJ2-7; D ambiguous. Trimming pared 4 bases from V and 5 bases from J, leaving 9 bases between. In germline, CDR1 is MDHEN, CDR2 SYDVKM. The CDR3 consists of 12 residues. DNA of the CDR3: TGTGCCAGCAGTTGGGATCGCCACGAGCAGTACTTC. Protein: CASSWDRHEQYF.

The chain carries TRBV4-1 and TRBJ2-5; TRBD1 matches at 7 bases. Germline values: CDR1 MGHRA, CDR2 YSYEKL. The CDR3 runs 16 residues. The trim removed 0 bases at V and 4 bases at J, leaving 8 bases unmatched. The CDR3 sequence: CASSQDSAGGRETQYF. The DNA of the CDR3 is TGCGCCAGCAGCCAAGATTCGGCAGGGGGTAGAGAGACCCAGTACTTC.

The CDR3 loop is CASTTLGGSAFSGTDTQYF. The CDR3 DNA reads TGTGCCAGCACCACCTTAGGTGGGAGCGCCTTTTCAGGCACAGATACGCAGTATTTT. The chain carries TRBV3-1 and TRBJ2-3; perhaps TRBD2 as D (5 bases). Germline assignment: CDR1 LGHDT and CDR2 YNNKEL (reference sequence). The CDR3 loop spans 19 amino acids. V was trimmed by 7 bases and J by 1 base, leaving 27 bases between them.

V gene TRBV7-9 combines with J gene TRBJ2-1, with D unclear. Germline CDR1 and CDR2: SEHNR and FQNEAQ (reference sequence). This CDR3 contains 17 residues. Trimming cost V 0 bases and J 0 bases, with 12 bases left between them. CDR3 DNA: TGTGCCAGCAGCTTAGCGATGGCGGAGTACTCCTACAATGAGCAGTTCTTC. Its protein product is CASSLAMAEYSYNEQFF.

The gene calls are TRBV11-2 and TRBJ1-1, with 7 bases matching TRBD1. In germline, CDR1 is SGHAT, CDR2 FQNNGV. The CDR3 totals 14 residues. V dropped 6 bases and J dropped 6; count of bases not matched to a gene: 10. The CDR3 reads CASSSLDRVPEAFF. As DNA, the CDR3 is TGTGCCAGCAGTTCCCTAGACAGGGTTCCTGAAGCTTTCTTT.

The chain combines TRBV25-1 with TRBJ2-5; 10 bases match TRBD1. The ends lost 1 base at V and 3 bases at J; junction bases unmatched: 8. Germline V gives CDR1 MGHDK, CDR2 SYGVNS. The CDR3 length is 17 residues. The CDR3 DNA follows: TGTGCCAGCAGTGAATGGGGGGACAGGGGTTTGAAAGAGACCCAGTACTTC. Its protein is CASSEWGDRGLKETQYF.

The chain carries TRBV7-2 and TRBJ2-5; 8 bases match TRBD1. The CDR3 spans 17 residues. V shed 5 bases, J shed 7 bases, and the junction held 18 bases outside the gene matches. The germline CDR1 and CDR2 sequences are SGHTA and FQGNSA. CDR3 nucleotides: TGTGCCAGCAGCCCACCTTCAGGGGGCTATTCTGTAGGGACCCAGTACTTC. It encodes CASSPPSGGYSVGTQYF.

CDR3 nucleotides: TGCAGTGCTAGAGATGGGGACGATTTTTCCTACAATGAGCAGTACTTC. Its translation is CSARDGDDFSYNEQYF. The chain employs TRBV20-1 and TRBJ2-1; D is perhaps TRBD1 or TRBD2 (5 bases each). Matching the DNA end better, TRBJ2-7 makes the J call doubtful. From germline, CDR1 is DFQATT and CDR2 SNEGSKA (reference sequence). The CDR3 has 16 amino acids.

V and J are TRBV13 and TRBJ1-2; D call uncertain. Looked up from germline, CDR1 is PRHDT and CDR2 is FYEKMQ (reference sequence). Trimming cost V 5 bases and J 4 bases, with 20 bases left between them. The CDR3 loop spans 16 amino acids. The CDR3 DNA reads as TGTGCCAGCAGCCCCCGTCTGATCTCGCCCACCTATGGCTACACCTTC. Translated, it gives CASSPRLISPTYGYTF.

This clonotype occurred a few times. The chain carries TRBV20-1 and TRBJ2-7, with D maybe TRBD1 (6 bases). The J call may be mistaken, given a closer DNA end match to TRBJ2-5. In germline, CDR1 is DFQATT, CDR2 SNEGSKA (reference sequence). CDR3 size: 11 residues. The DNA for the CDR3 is TGCATTACCCGACAGGCTCAGACCCAGTACTTC. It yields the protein CITRQAQTQYF.